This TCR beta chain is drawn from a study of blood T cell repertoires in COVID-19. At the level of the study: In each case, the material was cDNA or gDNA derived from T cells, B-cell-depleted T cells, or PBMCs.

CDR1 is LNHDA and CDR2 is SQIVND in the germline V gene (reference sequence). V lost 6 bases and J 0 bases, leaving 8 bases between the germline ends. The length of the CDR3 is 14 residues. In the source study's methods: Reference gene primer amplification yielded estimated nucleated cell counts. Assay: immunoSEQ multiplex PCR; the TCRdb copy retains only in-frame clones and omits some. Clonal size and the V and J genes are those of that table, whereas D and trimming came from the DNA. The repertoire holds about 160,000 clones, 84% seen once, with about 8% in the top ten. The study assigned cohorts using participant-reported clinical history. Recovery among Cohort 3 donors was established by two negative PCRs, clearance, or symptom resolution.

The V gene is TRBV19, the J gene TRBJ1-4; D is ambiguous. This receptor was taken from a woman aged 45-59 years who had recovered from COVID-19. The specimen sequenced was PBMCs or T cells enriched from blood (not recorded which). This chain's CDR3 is CASRYYATNEKLFF. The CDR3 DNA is TGTGCCAGTAGATACTATGCAACTAATGAAAAACTGTTTTTT.